This passage covers 26 T cell receptor beta chains from one sample sequenced in a study of cytomegalovirus exposure and HLA in healthy donors. This PCR relied on a set of 60 Vbeta primers and 13 Jbeta primers. TCRdb's copy holds only in-frame clones and misses some; the assay was immunoSEQ multiplex PCR. The table includes roughly 180,000 clones, roughly 79% detected once. Sequenced: PBMCs. All receptors derive from a male donor in good health and CMV-seronegative.

The chain couples TRBV7-3 to TRBJ2-3; D possibly corresponds to TRBD2 (6 bases). Germline V CDR1 and CDR2: SGHTA, FQGTGA. The CDR3 is 15 amino acids. V shed 0 bases and J shed 6 bases, with 13 bases lying between them. CDR3 region: CASSLTSTGRDTQYF. CDR3 in DNA: TGTGCCAGCAGCTTAACTTCGACGGGGAGGGATACGCAGTATTTT.

A remark on this clone: The sample carries other DNA sequences with the same CDR3. The rearrangement uses TRBV30 and TRBJ1-5; a weak D match, TRBD1 (6 bases). The V end was cut by 4 bases, the J end by 7 bases, with 14 bases between. Per the germline V gene, CDR1 is GTSNPN and CDR2 is SVGIG (reference sequence). The CDR3 loop spans 13 amino acids. The CDR3 sequence is CAWTRGGGQPQHF. CDR3 sequence (DNA): TGTGCCTGGACCAGGGGCGGGGGACAGCCCCAGCATTTT.

The rearrangement links TRBV6-1 to TRBJ2-1, with D possibly being TRBD2 (5 bases). The V gene's germline CDR1 is MNHNS and CDR2 SASEGT. The V gene lost 2 bases and the J gene lost 6 bases, with 14 bases spanning the gap. The CDR3 length is 15 residues. The CDR3 sequence: CASSELRLGANEQFF. In nucleotides, the CDR3 is TGTGCCAGCAGTGAACTCCGACTGGGAGCCAATGAGCAGTTCTTC.

The genes are TRBV4-3 and TRBJ2-7; D not resolved. Trimming took off 1 base at V and 1 base at J, with 14 bases between the two ends. This CDR3 contains 16 residues. From germline, CDR1 is LGHNA and CDR2 YSLEER. The CDR3 DNA follows: TGCGCCAGCAGCCAAGCTATGACTGCCGGATCCTACGAGCAGTACTTC. This codes for CASSQAMTAGSYEQYF.

To note about this clone: Since the CDR3 does not end with the conserved phenylalanine or tryptophan, this likely comes from a read error. The DNA is omitted, as the CDR3 cannot be located on it reliably, and the CDR3 follows TCRdb's listing. V usage is TRBV4-1 and J usage is TRBJ1-1. From germline, CDR1 is MGHRA and CDR2 YSYEKL. The CDR3 is made up of 11 amino acids, end residues included. CDR3 amino acids: CASSRGGPVSY.

This clone was observed a few times. The chain employs TRBV27 and TRBJ1-4; 9 bases agree with TRBD1. Germline CDR1 is MNHEY and CDR2 is SMNVEV (reference sequence). Trimming at V came to 5 bases and at J to 14 bases, leaving 9 bases not matched to a gene. There are 13 residues in the CDR3. The CDR3 spells CASSPRTGDLLFF. For the CDR3, the DNA is TGTGCCAGCAGTCCACGGACAGGGGATTTGCTGTTTTTT.

Comments on this clone: The junction departs from germline at one end; a sequencing error may be responsible. The gene calls are TRBV7-9 and TRBJ2-3, with TRBD1 matching over 8 bases. This CDR3 has 15 residues. Germline lookup yields CDR1 SEHNR and CDR2 FQNEAQ (reference sequence). CDR3 nucleotides: TGTTCCAGCAGCCGACAGGGGACTAGCACAGATACGCAGTATTTT. Encoded protein: CSSSRQGTSTDTQYF.

This clone occurred once. The chain carries TRBV6-5 and TRBJ1-4, with 10 bases that match TRBD1. CDR3 length: 16 amino acids. The V and J ends lost 2 bases and 7 bases, in that order; junction bases with no gene match: 7. Germline V lookup: CDR1 MNHEY, CDR2 SVGAGI. The CDR3 sequence is CASSYADRGRGEKLFF. CDR3 DNA: TGTGCCAGCAGTTACGCCGACAGGGGGCGAGGTGAAAAACTGTTTTTT.

The CDR3 region is CAWRIANALHF. The CDR3 DNA is TGTGCCTGGAGGATAGCAAATGCCCTCCACTTT. This chain uses TRBV30 with TRBJ1-6; no firm D call. Germline values: CDR1 GTSNPN, CDR2 SVGIG (reference sequence). The CDR3 loop spans 11 amino acids. V shed 3 bases and J shed 14 bases, with 11 bases lying between them.

The rearrangement joins TRBV27 to TRBJ1-2; 7 positions agree with TRBD1. There are 17 residues in the CDR3. Per germline, CDR1 MNHEY and CDR2 SMNVEV (reference sequence). V lost 3 bases and J lost 7; bases outside the gene matches: 17. The CDR3 here is CASSLRRDSMTIGGYTF. In DNA, the CDR3 is TGTGCCAGCAGTTTGCGACGGGACAGCATGACTATAGGTGGCTACACCTTC.

The rearrangement links TRBV15 to TRBJ1-6; D gene uncertain. V lost 1 base to trimming and J lost 9 bases, with 13 bases between them. This CDR3 is 15 amino acids long. CDR1 is LNHNV and CDR2 is YYDKDF in the germline V gene (reference sequence). Written as DNA, the CDR3 is TGTGCCACCAGCAGAGGTCCGGGATCGACTTCACCCCTCCACTTT. Its translation is CATSRGPGSTSPLHF.

The chain has TRBV10-3 and TRBJ2-2, with D uncertain. The CDR3 spans 16 residues. Germline V gene data show CDR1 as ENHRY and CDR2 as SYGVKD. The germline V and J ends were trimmed by 4 bases and 0 bases, with 12 bases remaining between them. This CDR3 reads CAISGLSPANTGELFF. The CDR3 nucleotides are TGTGCCATCAGTGGATTAAGCCCCGCGAACACCGGGGAGCTGTTTTTT.

The CDR3: CATATSGLSYEQYF. The CDR3 DNA follows: TGTGCCACCGCCACTAGCGGACTATCCTACGAGCAGTACTTC. This sequence joins TRBV7-2 and TRBJ2-7; TRBD2 agrees at 8 bases. The CDR3 length is 14 residues. V was clipped by 10 bases and J by 1 base; unmatched bases: 9. In germline, CDR1 is SGHTA, CDR2 FQGNSA.

The chain is built from TRBV4-2 and TRBJ1-2; possible D gene TRBD1, 5 bases. The CDR3 has 17 amino acids. The germline CDR1 and CDR2 sequences are LGHNA and YNFKEQ. V was trimmed by 0 bases and J by 3 bases, leaving 17 bases between them. The CDR3 nucleotides read TGTGCCAGCAGCCAAGATCTTGAGATAACAGGTTACTATGGCTACACCTTC. Protein product: CASSQDLEITGYYGYTF.

The V gene is TRBV28, the J gene TRBJ1-2; 9 bases agree with TRBD1. The CDR3 totals 15 residues. V trimming: 5 bases; J trimming: 0 bases; junction bases outside the gene matches: 4. Germline CDR1 is MDHEN and CDR2 is SYDVKM. The CDR3 protein is CASSGTGGANYGYTF. The DNA of the CDR3 is TGTGCCAGCAGTGGAACAGGGGGCGCTAACTATGGCTACACCTTC.

V and J are TRBV6-5 and TRBJ2-7; TRBD1 might be the D (6 bases). The germline gives CDR1 MNHEY, CDR2 SVGAGI. Trimming cost V 8 bases and J 2 bases, with 16 bases left between them. The CDR3 runs 14 residues. Here the CDR3 DNA reads TGTGCCAGCTACGATCGGACAGACACCTACGAGCAGTACTTC. Translated: CASYDRTDTYEQYF.

This clone turned up a few times. The V call is TRBV28, the J call TRBJ2-2; D is unclear. Germline CDR1 reads MDHEN; CDR2 reads SYDVKM. The V and J ends lost 5 bases and 1 base respectively, with 8 bases between them. The CDR3 is 14 residues long. CDR3 residues: CASSETLNTGELFF. In DNA, the CDR3 is TGTGCCAGCAGTGAGACATTGAACACCGGGGAGCTGTTTTTT.

This clone turned up a few times. The chain is built from TRBV5-1 and TRBJ2-3, with TRBD2 identical over 9 bases. The CDR3 is made up of 16 amino acids. With 4 bases clipped from V and 0 bases from J, the junction kept 6 bases outside the gene matches. Germline V gives CDR1 SGHRS, CDR2 YFSETQ. The CDR3 protein is CASSPTSGKSTDTQYF. CDR3 nucleotide sequence: TGCGCCAGCAGCCCGACTAGCGGAAAAAGCACAGATACGCAGTATTTT.

The V and J genes are TRBV28 and TRBJ1-4; 8 nucleotides match TRBD1. Germline V gives CDR1 MDHEN, CDR2 SYDVKM. The CDR3 totals 14 residues. Trimming at V came to 7 bases and at J to 7 bases, leaving 8 bases not matched to a gene. In nucleotides, the CDR3 is TGTGCCAGCACCGCGACAGGGGAGGTTGAAAAACTGTTTTTT. Its translation is CASTATGEVEKLFF.

This clone was detected only a few times. The chain links TRBV9 to TRBJ2-2; 8 bases align to TRBD2. The germline V gene encodes CDR1 SGDLS and CDR2 YYNGEE. The CDR3 extends over 15 amino acids. J lost 5 bases, V lost 1 base, and 4 bases had no gene match. CDR3 loop: CASSVSGGVTGELFF. CDR3 sequence (DNA): TGTGCCAGCAGCGTATCCGGGGGGGTTACCGGGGAGCTGTTTTTT.

This rearrangement joins TRBV30 to TRBJ1-5; D possibly corresponds to TRBD1 (5 bases). The length of the CDR3 is 15 residues. The V and J ends lost 1 base and 3 bases respectively, with 13 bases between them. Germline CDR1 GTSNPN, CDR2 SVGIG (reference sequence). CDR3 sequence reads: CAWSEQVPTNQPQHF. The CDR3 DNA sequence: TGTGCCTGGAGTGAACAGGTCCCAACCAATCAGCCCCAGCATTTT.

The chain combines TRBV5-6 with TRBJ1-1, with 7 bases that match TRBD1. The CDR3 has 16 residues. The germline CDR1 and CDR2 sequences are SGHDT and YYEEEE. J lost 1 base, V lost 0 bases, and 6 bases had no gene match. The CDR3 loop reads CASSLDRGTPNTEAFF. Here the CDR3 DNA reads TGTGCCAGCAGCTTGGACAGGGGAACCCCGAACACTGAAGCTTTCTTT.

This chain links TRBV6-1 with TRBJ1-5; 10 bases agree with TRBD1. Germline V gene lookup returns CDR1 MNHNS and CDR2 SASEGT. The trim removed 6 bases at V and 2 bases at J, leaving 4 bases unmatched. CDR3 length equals 15 residues. The CDR3 loop reads CASRETGGGNQPQHF. In DNA form, the CDR3 reads TGTGCCAGCAGGGAGACAGGGGGCGGCAATCAGCCCCAGCATTTT.

The chain has TRBV7-9 and TRBJ2-1; TRBD2 is a possible D gene (7 bases). Germline CDR1 and CDR2: SEHNR and FQNEAQ (reference sequence). This CDR3 is 14 amino acids long. Trimming took off 6 bases at V and 5 bases at J, with 14 bases between the two ends. CDR3 nucleotide sequence: TGTGCCAGCAGTCCGAGGGGGGGGAACAATGAGCAGTTCTTC. It yields the protein CASSPRGGNNEQFF.

This sequence joins TRBV19 and TRBJ1-5, with a tentative D call TRBD1 (5 bases). The germline gives CDR1 LNHDA, CDR2 SQIVND (reference sequence). Trimming left V 5 bases short and J 0 bases short, with 11 bases between. The length of the CDR3 is 15 residues. CDR3 DNA sequence: TGTGCCAGTAGTTTCCAGGGCAATAGCAATCAGCCCCAGCATTTT. Translating it yields CASSFQGNSNQPQHF.

The chain uses TRBV6-5 and TRBJ1-5; D is perhaps TRBD1 (5 bases). This CDR3 is 12 amino acids long. V lost 7 bases and J 9 bases, leaving 13 bases between the germline ends. Germline V gives CDR1 MNHEY, CDR2 SVGAGI. The CDR3 DNA sequence: TGTGCCAGCACGGGGGATTCACGGCCCCAGCATTTT. It encodes CASTGDSRPQHF.